The present TCR beta chain was sequenced within a study of OX40 agonist ivuxolimab in advanced cancers. Study details: Each patient was given ivuxolimab into a vein every 2 weeks, at 0.01 to 10 mg/kg. A mean age of roughly 60 years, range roughly 20 to 80, was recorded, and about 83% were male.

Trimming shortened V by 9 bases and J by 0 bases, and 12 bases separated the two germline ends. This CDR3 is 14 amino acids long. Germline V gene data show CDR1 as MDHEN and CDR2 as SYDVKM. Method: immunoSEQ multiplex PCR; TCRdb's copy keeps in-frame clones and lacks some. The sample includes some 50,000 clones, around 87% of them seen just once. Notes on the study in general: The study found that CD8+ T cells averaged more expanded clones than CD4+.

With regard to this clone: Its target is not known.

This clonotype was obtained from an adult with an advanced solid tumor such as melanoma, head and neck, liver or kidney cancer. The material was CD4+ or CD8+ T cells sorted from blood, obtained in a trial of the OX40 agonist ivuxolimab. The rearrangement uses TRBV28 and TRBJ2-1; possibly TRBD1 or TRBD2 for D (5 bases each). CDR3 DNA sequence: TGTGCCAGTCTAGCAGGGAGCTCCTACAATGAGCAGTTCTTC. It yields the protein CASLAGSSYNEQFF.